Below, 13 T cell receptor beta chains from the same sample are listed, as sequenced in a study of identical twins. TCRdb reprocessed the 5' RACE reads with MiXCR, giving one entry per CDR3 protein. The sample has hundreds of thousands of distinct CDR3 sequences, about 8.1% seen once. Separately, the same data were catalogued under a study of yellow fever vaccine responses in identical twins.

Specimen: memory (CD45RO+) T cells sorted from blood. These receptors came from a woman aged 18-30 years in good health.

Many counts were recorded for this clonotype. The rearrangement uses TRBV12-3 or TRBV12-4 and TRBJ1-1, with D unresolved. The CDR3 extends over 15 amino acids. V gave up 2 bases and J gave up 3 bases, with 13 bases separating them. CDR3 DNA: TGTGCCAGCAGTTTATCACGGGCGTTGGACACTGAAGCTTTCTTT. It translates to CASSLSRALDTEAFF.

The chain links TRBV7-6 to TRBJ2-2; 8 bases fit TRBD2. This CDR3 region has 19 residues. Germline V gene data show CDR1 as SGHVS and CDR2 as FNYEAQ. Losses at the gene ends were 1 base for V and 2 bases for J; bases not matched to a gene: 12. The CDR3 is CASSLVEGSGIGNTGELFF. The CDR3 DNA reads as TGTGCCAGCAGCTTAGTTGAGGGTAGCGGGATTGGTAACACCGGGGAGCTGTTTTTT.

The CDR3: CASSSPYHPTYEQYF. The DNA of the CDR3 is TGTGCCAGCAGTTCCCCCTACCACCCCACCTACGAGCAGTACTTC. The V and J genes are TRBV25-1 and TRBJ2-7, with unresolved D. The germline CDR1 and CDR2 sequences are MGHDK and SYGVNS. Between the trimmed V and J ends, which lost 5 bases and 2 bases, there was a span of 16 bases. The CDR3 is 15 residues long.

This clonotype was seen only a few times. The chain recombines TRBV3-1 with TRBJ1-6, with D possibly TRBD1 on 6 matching bases. The CDR3 is made up of 14 amino acids. Germline V lookup: CDR1 LGHDT, CDR2 YNNKEL (reference sequence). V lost 3 bases to trimming and J lost 6 bases, with 9 bases between them. CDR3 sequence reads: CASSQGAINSPLHF. CDR3 in DNA: TGTGCCAGCAGCCAGGGGGCGATTAATTCACCCCTCCACTTT.

This clonotype was counted a few times. The CDR3 protein is CASSPTGEEQYF. CDR3 DNA sequence: TGTGCCAGCAGCCCGACAGGGGAAGAGCAGTACTTC. This sequence joins TRBV6-1 and TRBJ2-7, with 8 bases matching TRBD1. After removal of 6 bases from V and 7 bases from J, the junction contained 5 bases not matched to a gene. CDR1 is MNHNS and CDR2 is SASEGT in the germline V gene. The CDR3 is 12 residues long.

This chain connects TRBV20-1 to TRBJ2-1; 8 bases are shared with TRBD1. The CDR3 contains 14 residues. Germline V gene lookup returns CDR1 DFQATT and CDR2 SNEGSKA (reference sequence). The V and J ends lost 3 bases and 6 bases, in that order; junction bases with no gene match: 7. The CDR3 nucleotides are TGCAGTGCTAGGCCGGGACAGGCCCTCAATGAGCAGTTCTTC. Its protein product is CSARPGQALNEQFF.

The rearrangement joins TRBV5-8 to TRBJ2-1; TRBD2 agrees at 9 bases. The CDR3 covers 15 residues. V was pared by 2 bases and J by 4 bases, with 4 bases of the junction left unmatched. From germline, CDR1 is SGHTS and CDR2 YDEGEE. This CDR3 reads CASSFSGSPYNEQFF. DNA for the CDR3: TGTGCCAGCAGCTTTAGCGGGAGTCCGTACAATGAGCAGTTCTTC.

This clonotype was seen more than once but under ten times. The V and J genes are TRBV7-3 and TRBJ1-1; D is uncertain. With 2 bases removed from V and 8 bases from J, the gap between germline ends came to 12 bases. Germline V gene sequence: CDR1 SGHTA, CDR2 FQGTGA. This CDR3 spans 13 amino acids. The CDR3 sequence: CASSLGGYREAFF. The CDR3 bases are TGTGCCAGCAGCTTAGGAGGGTACCGGGAAGCTTTCTTT. The variable domain in full, completed from reference TRBV7-3 and TRBJ1-1, reads GAGVSQTPSNKVTEKGKYVELRCDPISGHTALYWYRQSLGQGPEFLIYFQGTGAADDSGLPNDRFFAVRPEGSVSTLKIQRTERGDSAVYLCASSLGGYREAFFGQGTRLTVV.

Only a few counts were recorded for this clonotype. J is TRBJ1-2 and V is TRBV18; 9 positions match TRBD1. V shed 3 bases, J shed 1 base, and the junction held 6 bases outside the gene matches. The CDR3 loop spans 16 amino acids. CDR1 is KGHSH, CDR2 LQKENI, per germline. Here the CDR3 DNA reads TGTGCCAGCTCACCCTGGGACAGGGCTTTTAACTATGGCTACACCTTC. Protein sequence: CASSPWDRAFNYGYTF.

V gene TRBV5-1 combines with J gene TRBJ2-2, with a tentative D call TRBD1 (5 bases). Germline CDR1 reads SGHRS; CDR2 reads YFSETQ. This CDR3 has 15 residues. The V and J ends lost 4 bases and 3 bases respectively, with 13 bases between them. The CDR3, as DNA: TGCGCCAGCAGCCCCAGGGTAGATGACACCGGGGAGCTGTTTTTT. It is translated as CASSPRVDDTGELFF.

The chain links TRBV7-8 to TRBJ2-7, with D possibly being TRBD1 (6 bases). V was cut by 10 bases and J by 4 bases, with 17 bases left in between. The CDR3 extends over 13 amino acids. Looked up from germline, CDR1 is SGHVS and CDR2 is FQNEAQ. The CDR3 DNA reads as TGTGCCACCCGCCGGACAGAAGAGTACGAGCAGTACTTC. It specifies CATRRTEEYEQYF.

The chain links TRBV25-1 to TRBJ2-5; D gene unclear. CDR3 length: 15 amino acids. The V end lost 2 bases, the J end lost 7 bases, and 17 bases lay between the germline ends. Germline-derived CDR1 and CDR2 are MGHDK and SYGVNS. Written as DNA, the CDR3 is TGTGCCAGCAGTGAAGTGGGTAGCCGGGCTTGGACCCAGTACTTC. It encodes CASSEVGSRAWTQYF.

This clonotype has just a few counts. The chain couples TRBV9 to TRBJ2-3, with a weak D call TRBD2 (5 bases). Trimming cost V 4 bases and J 2 bases, with 20 bases left between them. Germline CDR1 SGDLS, CDR2 YYNGEE. The CDR3 spans 17 residues. CDR3 sequence: CASSPPPGSTFTDTQYF. The DNA of the CDR3 is TGTGCCAGCAGCCCTCCCCCGGGGTCTACCTTCACAGATACGCAGTATTTT.